This T cell receptor beta chain was profiled in a study of T cell responses to AZD1222 COVID-19 vaccine. Study observations and caveats: The sample set comprised mostly white British donors with more females, and clonal diversity was possibly underestimated. Across spike, vaccine-associated CD4 TCRs were found, dominant at 160-218 and 743-854.

TCRdb keeps only in-frame clones here, not all; method: immunoSEQ multiplex PCR. The sample has about 180,000 clones, about 86% seen once. Points on this clone: Its antigen is undetermined.

The germline gives CDR1 GTSNPN, CDR2 SVGIG (reference sequence). This CDR3 region has 15 residues. The V gene end was trimmed by 1 base and the J gene end by 2 bases; junction bases not matched to a gene: 7. The source was peripheral blood, collected on day 0 of AZD1222 vaccination. The receptor comes from an adult in good health. The rearrangement joins TRBV30 to TRBJ1-1; 7 positions match TRBD1. In nucleotides, the CDR3 is TGTGCCTGGAGTGGCCCCCGGACAGGAAACACTGAAGCTTTCTTT. Protein sequence: CAWSGPRTGNTEAFF. The full variable domain, completed using reference TRBV30 and TRBJ1-1, is SQTIHQWPATLVQPVGSPLSLECTVEGTSNPNLYWYRQAAGRGLQLLFYSVGIGQISSEVPQNLSASRPQDRQFILSSKKLLLSDSGFYLCAWSGPRTGNTEAFFGQGTRLTVV.